Below are 18 T cell receptor beta chains sequenced from a single sample in a study of vaccination and CD4 T cells after COVID-19. An Oncomine TCR Beta short-read assay was used to sequence the DNA from cultured CD4+ T cells. TCRdb redid the calling of the PCR reads with MiXCR, one entry per CDR3 protein. The sample shows some 16,000 distinct CDR3 sequences, 40% to 50% of them seen only once. Treatment of the sample: 10-day PBMC culture with coronavirus spike peptide pools or control peptides (ViraFEST assay). Antigens for these TCRs are unknown. Sequences were obtained from CD4+ T cells from blood, cultured in vitro. The receptors were gathered from a human donor who had recovered from COVID-19.

J is TRBJ1-6 and V is TRBV18; 7 nucleotides line up with TRBD1. This CDR3 has 15 residues. Germline V gene sequence: CDR1 KGHSH, CDR2 LQKENI. V trimming: 1 base; J trimming: 9 bases; junction bases outside the gene matches: 6. The CDR3 DNA reads as TGTGCCAGCTCACCACGACAGGGAGTCACTTCACCCCTCCACTTT. It codes for CASSPRQGVTSPLHF.

The V call is TRBV20-1, the J call TRBJ2-5, with 9 bases identical to TRBD2. CDR3 length: 16 residues. After removal of 1 base from V and 1 base from J, the junction contained 7 bases not matched to a gene. Germline V gene data show CDR1 as DFQATT and CDR2 as SNEGSKA (reference sequence). The CDR3 DNA sequence: TGCAGTGCTAGAGTCGGGCTAGCGGGACCCCAAGAGACCCAGTACTTC. This translates into CSARVGLAGPQETQYF.

This chain joins TRBV7-2 and TRBJ2-7, with D possibly TRBD2 on 8 matching bases. This CDR3 has 18 residues. The ends were cut back, 0 bases at V and 3 bases at J, with 21 bases in the middle. Germline loops: CDR1 SGHTA, CDR2 FQGNSA. The CDR3 protein is CASSLAPGGTVYGYEQYF. The CDR3 nucleotides are TGTGCCAGCAGCTTAGCGCCGGGGGGGACAGTCTACGGCTACGAGCAGTACTTC.

This clonotype has just a few counts. This rearrangement joins TRBV6-2 or TRBV6-3 to TRBJ2-7, with 9 positions matching TRBD2. The CDR3 contains 15 residues. Germline CDR1 is MNHEY and CDR2 is SVGEGT. V gave up 2 bases and J gave up 7 bases; unmatched junction bases: 9. The DNA of the CDR3 is TGTGCCAGCAGTTACGGGAGACTAGCGGCTACTGAGCAGTACTTC. Encoded protein: CASSYGRLAATEQYF.

This chain joins TRBV24-1 and TRBJ2-6; 12 nucleotides line up with TRBD2. CDR1 is KGHDR, CDR2 SFDVKD, per germline. This CDR3 has 18 residues. Trimming at V came to 4 bases and at J to 1 base, leaving 4 bases not matched to a gene. This CDR3 is CATSDRLAGASGANVLTF. In nucleotides, the CDR3 is TGTGCCACCAGTGACAGACTAGCGGGAGCATCTGGGGCCAACGTCCTGACTTTC.

This clonotype showed up just a few times. V usage is TRBV6-2 or TRBV6-3 and J usage is TRBJ2-2, with D unresolved. The germline V gene encodes CDR1 MNHEY and CDR2 SVGEGT. V lost 2 bases, J lost 2 bases, and 3 bases lay in between. This CDR3 comprises 13 residues. DNA for the CDR3: TGTGCCAGCAGTTACCTAAACACCGGGGAGCTGTTTTTT. It codes for CASSYLNTGELFF.

The rearrangement links TRBV14 to TRBJ2-3; 9 bases align to TRBD1. The CDR3 runs 15 residues. Germline V CDR1 and CDR2: SGHDN, FVKESK. The V gene end was trimmed by 5 bases and the J gene end by 1 base; junction bases not matched to a gene: 4. This chain's CDR3 is CASSTRTGGTDTQYF. The CDR3 coding sequence is TGTGCCAGCAGCACCCGGACAGGGGGCACAGATACGCAGTATTTT.

This clonotype was detected only a few times. CDR3 DNA: TGTGCCATCAGTGACAGGGATAATTCACCCCTCCACTTT. It yields the protein CAISDRDNSPLHF. This rearrangement joins TRBV10-3 to TRBJ1-6; perhaps TRBD1 as D (5 bases). Looked up from germline, CDR1 is ENHRY and CDR2 is SYGVKD. This CDR3 contains 13 residues. V was shortened by 3 bases and J by 5 bases, with 5 bases between the two germline ends.

The chain combines TRBV15 with TRBJ2-1; D is possibly TRBD2 (5 bases). The CDR3 has 18 amino acids. The V end lost 0 bases, the J end lost 0 bases, and 15 bases lay between the germline ends. Germline lookup yields CDR1 LNHNV and CDR2 YYDKDF (reference sequence). This CDR3 is CATSRDRRRASSYNEQFF. DNA for the CDR3: TGTGCCACCAGCAGAGATAGGAGGAGAGCAAGCTCCTACAATGAGCAGTTCTTC. Variable domain in full (rest from reference TRBV15 and TRBJ2-1): DAMVIQNPRYQVTQFGKPVTLSCSQTLNHNVMYWYQQKSSQAPKLLFHYYDKDFNNEADTPDNFQSRRPNTSFCFLDIRSPGLGDTAMYLCATSRDRRRASSYNEQFFGPGTRLTVL.

This chain connects TRBV18 to TRBJ2-5, with TRBD2 matching 9 bases. The CDR3 sequence is 16 residues long. Germline V CDR1 and CDR2: KGHSH, LQKENI. Losses at the gene ends were 3 bases for V and 1 base for J; bases not matched to a gene: 6. CDR3 DNA: TGTGCCAGCTCACCCCGGGCTAGCGGGACCCAAGAGACCCAGTACTTC. Its protein product is CASSPRASGTQETQYF.

The V call is TRBV7-9, the J call TRBJ2-7, with D unresolved. The CDR3 is 14 residues long. Trimming stripped 4 bases from V and 4 bases from J, with 14 bases between. The germline V gene encodes CDR1 SEHNR and CDR2 FQNEAQ (reference sequence). The CDR3 DNA is TGTGCCAGCAGCTCCGTCCGGGCCCCGTACGAGCAGTACTTC. It translates to CASSSVRAPYEQYF.

The chain employs TRBV11-2 and TRBJ2-5, with 7 bases fitting TRBD1. Germline V gene lookup returns CDR1 SGHAT and CDR2 FQNNGV. After removal of 9 bases from V and 3 bases from J, the junction contained 4 bases not matched to a gene. This CDR3 region has 12 residues. CDR3: CASRGQKETQYF. The CDR3, as DNA: TGTGCCAGTAGGGGACAGAAAGAGACCCAGTACTTC. The variable domain in full, with the rest retrieved from reference TRBV11-2 and TRBJ2-5, is EAGVAQSPRYKIIEKRQSVAFWCNPISGHATLYWYQQILGQGPKLLIQFQNNGVVDDSQLPKDRFSAERLKGVDSTLKIQPAKLEDSAVYLCASRGQKETQYFGPGTRLLVL.

This chain links TRBV20-1 with TRBJ2-1; 12 bases match TRBD2. V lost 3 bases, J lost 0 bases, and 3 bases stayed unmatched. The CDR3 contains 16 residues. Per germline, CDR1 DFQATT and CDR2 SNEGSKA (reference sequence). CDR3 protein: CSASGLAGSSYNEQFF. DNA of the CDR3: TGCAGTGCTAGCGGACTAGCGGGATCCTCCTACAATGAGCAGTTCTTC.

V usage is TRBV30 and J usage is TRBJ1-1; D is undetermined. The germline V gene encodes CDR1 GTSNPN and CDR2 SVGIG (reference sequence). Between the trimmed V and J ends, which lost 0 bases and 7 bases, there was a span of 9 bases. There are 12 residues in the CDR3. The CDR3 spells CAWSVGRNEAFF. The CDR3 nucleotides are TGTGCCTGGAGTGTTGGGCGGAATGAAGCTTTCTTT.

This clonotype was counted between two and nine times. The V gene is TRBV19, the J gene TRBJ2-5; TRBD1 matches 10 bases. This CDR3 region has 13 residues. Germline V lookup: CDR1 LNHDA, CDR2 SQIVND (reference sequence). Unmatched junction bases numbered 1, after V lost 5 bases and J lost 4 bases. CDR3 DNA sequence: TGTGCCAGTAGTTGGGACAGGGGAGAGACCCAGTACTTC. It yields the protein CASSWDRGETQYF.

V is TRBV9 and J is TRBJ1-6; 9 bases match TRBD1. Unmatched junction bases numbered 7, after V lost 3 bases and J lost 6 bases. Germline V lookup: CDR1 SGDLS, CDR2 YYNGEE. The CDR3 covers 16 residues. The CDR3 region is CASSAGTGQGNSPLHF. CDR3 coding DNA: TGTGCCAGCAGCGCGGGGACGGGACAGGGTAATTCACCCCTCCACTTT. Based on the CDR3 plus reference TRBV9 and TRBJ1-6, the full variable domain is DSGVTQTPKHLITATGQRVTLRCSPRSGDLSVYWYQQSLDQGLQFLIQYYNGEERAKGNILERFSAQQFPDLHSELNLSSLELGDSALYFCASSAGTGQGNSPLHFGNGTRLTVT.

The chain couples TRBV11-2 to TRBJ2-7; D remains ambiguous. The CDR3 is 17 residues long. Germline V CDR1 and CDR2: SGHAT, FQNNGV. Trimming pared 4 bases from V and 1 base from J, leaving 20 bases between. The CDR3 DNA is TGTGCCAGCAGCTCTTTGCGCCGGGCCTCAAAATCCTACGAGCAGTACTTC. Translation: CASSSLRRASKSYEQYF.

This chain connects TRBV20-1 to TRBJ2-7; the match to TRBD2 covers 8 bases. Germline CDR1 DFQATT, CDR2 SNEGSKA (reference sequence). J was trimmed by 6 bases and V by 0 bases; bases with no gene match: 13. This CDR3 has 16 amino acids. Here the CDR3 reads CSARDFVLGTSREQYF. DNA of the CDR3: TGCAGTGCTAGAGATTTTGTTCTTGGGACTAGTCGCGAGCAGTACTTC.